This T cell receptor beta chain is from a study of control samples from healthy donors and cancer patients. Data came from immunoSEQ multiplex PCR; TCRdb stores just in-frame clones and leaves some out. Among around 250,000 clones listed, roughly 80% were seen once. The germline V and J ends were trimmed by 5 bases and 4 bases, with 12 bases remaining between them. The CDR3 is made up of 13 amino acids. Germline CDR1 SGHTS, CDR2 YDEGEE. V gene TRBV5-8 combines with J gene TRBJ2-5; a possible D gene is TRBD2 (5 bases). Sequencing was carried out using PBMCs. The clonotype comes from a woman between 55 and 75 years old with lung cancer. The CDR3 spells CASRLGNPETQYF. Written as DNA, the CDR3 is TGTGCCAGCAGACTAGGAAACCCAGAGACCCAGTACTTC.